The rows below give T cell receptor beta chains drawn from one sample of a study of control samples from healthy donors and cancer patients. Method: immunoSEQ multiplex PCR; TCRdb's copy keeps in-frame clones and lacks some. The data contain over 60,000 clones, about 87% of them singletons. Material for sequencing was PBMCs. These receptors all stem from a woman aged 55 to 70 with head and neck cancer. Both conserved end residues are part of each CDR3. Fields, in order: J gene, D gene, clone size, V gene, CDR3 protein, CDR3 DNA. A D gene is named only where the DNA matches it firmly. The size field is filled for only some rows; it gives once, few, many or a size class.

>TRBJ2-1|-|-|TRBV19
CASSIASTPSSYNEQFF
TGTGCCAGTAGTATCGCCTCGACACCCAGCTCCTACAATGAGCAGTTCTTC
>TRBJ1-5|-|-|TRBV6-2/TRBV6-3
CASSYSGQNSNQPQHF
TGTGCCAGCAGTTACTCTGGACAGAATAGCAATCAGCCCCAGCATTTT
>TRBJ2-1|-|once|TRBV5-1
CASSLGWQRKAGNEQFF
TGCGCCAGCAGCTTGGGCTGGCAGAGGAAGGCAGGCAATGAGCAGTTCTTC
>TRBJ1-4|-|-|TRBV6-1
CASSENLQASNEKLFF
TGTGCCAGCAGTGAAAACCTACAGGCGTCTAATGAAAAACTGTTTTTT
>TRBJ2-3|-|few|TRBV7-9
CASSRSGSTDTQYF
TGTGCCAGCAGCCGAAGCGGTAGCACAGATACGCAGTATTTT
>TRBJ1-5|-|-|TRBV28
CASSLGPGERPQHF
TGTGCCAGCAGTTTAGGGCCGGGTGAGCGGCCCCAGCATTTT
>TRBJ2-3|-|-|TRBV9
CASSVGNRDIYTDTQYF
TGTGCCAGCAGCGTAGGCAACCGGGACATATACACAGATACGCAGTATTTT
>TRBJ2-7|TRBD1|-|TRBV5-1
CASRTGTGVYEQYF
TGCGCCAGCAGAACCGGGACAGGGGTCTACGAGCAGTACTTC
>TRBJ2-1|-|once|TRBV18
CASSPPGPSYSWEQFF
TGTGCCAGCTCACCACCGGGACCTAGCTATTCGTGGGAGCAGTTCTTC
>TRBJ2-1|-|-|TRBV28
CASSLSGPSYNEQFF
TGTGCCAGCAGTTTGTCGGGACCTTCCTACAATGAGCAGTTCTTC
>TRBJ2-1|TRBD2|-|TRBV6-2/TRBV6-3
CASSLQRLAPNEQFF
TGTGCCAGCAGTTTACAGAGACTAGCCCCGAATGAGCAGTTCTTC
>TRBJ1-4|-|few|TRBV5-5
CASSRRPDPNEKLFF
TGTGCCAGCAGCCGGCGTCCCGACCCTAATGAAAAACTGTTTTTT
>TRBJ1-2|-|-|TRBV10-3
CAISADGYYGYTF
TGTGCCATCAGTGCGGACGGATACTATGGCTACACCTTC
>TRBJ2-3|-|-|TRBV7-2
CASSPRYRDTQYF
TGTGCCAGCAGCCCCCGATACAGAGATACGCAGTATTTT
>TRBJ1-5|TRBD1|-|TRBV18
CASSPGPGGGQPQHF
TGTGCCAGCTCACCAGGACCAGGGGGGGGTCAGCCCCAGCATTTT
>TRBJ2-7|-|-|TRBV7-8
CASSRSRTGLGSEQYF
TGTGCCAGCAGCCGATCCCGGACTGGGCTAGGGTCCGAGCAGTACTTC
>TRBJ2-6|-|-|TRBV5-1
CASSLRARDISGANVLTF
TGCGCCAGCAGCTTGAGGGCCAGGGATATCTCTGGGGCCAACGTCCTGACTTTC
>TRBJ1-5|-|-|TRBV27
CASSFRPNNQPQHF
TGTGCCAGCAGTTTCCGACCGAACAATCAGCCCCAGCATTTT
>TRBJ1-5|-|few|TRBV5-1
CASSWGDSNQPQHF
TGCGCCAGCAGCTGGGGGGATAGCAATCAGCCCCAGCATTTT
>TRBJ2-7|-|-|TRBV2
CASSESRVPQNEQYF
TGTGCCAGCAGTGAAAGCCGGGTTCCTCAGAACGAGCAGTACTTC
>TRBJ2-3|-|-|TRBV5-1
CASSLGSGIATDTQYF
TGCGCCAGCAGCTTGGGGTCGGGAATCGCCACAGATACGCAATATTTT
>TRBJ1-4|-|-|TRBV5-1
CASSYASGDLSLFF
TGCGCCAGCAGCTATGCCTCGGGGGACCTTTCCCTGTTTTTT
>TRBJ2-7|-|-|TRBV28
CASRLQGGVGSYEQYF
TGTGCCAGCAGGCTACAGGGGGGGGTAGGATCCTACGAGCAGTACTTC
>TRBJ2-6|TRBD2|-|TRBV27
CASSIGSWAGAGANVLTF
TGTGCCAGCAGTATAGGGAGTTGGGCGGGAGCTGGGGCCAACGTCCTGACTTTC
>TRBJ2-3|TRBD2|-|TRBV7-8
CASSFGLKLAGNTDTQYF
TGTGCCAGCAGCTTTGGCTTGAAACTAGCGGGTAACACAGATACGCAGTATTTT
>TRBJ1-1|-|-|TRBV9
CASSVALDTEAFF
TGTGCCAGCAGCGTCGCGCTCGACACTGAAGCTTTCTTT
>TRBJ1-3|-|-|TRBV4-1
CASSQGTGNTIYF
TGCGCCAGCAGCCAAGGGACTGGAAACACCATATATTTT
>TRBJ1-2|TRBD1|-|TRBV5-5
CASSIGTGRYTNYGYTF
TGTGCCAGCAGCATCGGGACAGGGAGATATACTAACTATGGCTACACCTTC
>TRBJ1-5|-|-|TRBV3-1/TRBV3-2
CASSQGTDVQPQHF
TGTGCCAGCAGCCAAGGGACGGACGTTCAGCCCCAGCATTTT
>TRBJ2-3|-|-|TRBV7-3
CASSRIGRERGADTQYF
TGTGCCAGCAGCCGCATTGGGCGGGAGAGGGGGGCAGATACGCAGTATTTT
>TRBJ2-3|TRBD2|once|TRBV5-1
CASSSSSRGEVQYF
TGCGCCAGCAGCTCCTCTTCTCGGGGGGAGGTGCAGTATTTT
>TRBJ1-6|TRBD1|-|TRBV2
CASSEGPGGRNSPLHF
TGTGCCAGCAGTGAAGGGCCAGGGGGCAGGAATTCACCCCTCCACTTT
>TRBJ2-6|-|-|TRBV4-3
CASSQDHTTGANVLTF
TGCGCCAGCAGCCAAGACCATACGACTGGGGCCAACGTCCTGACTTTC
>TRBJ1-4|-|-|TRBV25-1
CASSGTVGKLFF
TGTGCCAGCAGTGGGACGGTTGGGAAACTGTTTTTT
>TRBJ1-2|TRBD1|-|TRBV9
CASSGPDRGLSGYTF
TGTGCCAGCAGCGGACCGGACAGGGGTTTGAGTGGCTACACCTTC
>TRBJ2-3|TRBD2|once|TRBV3-1/TRBV3-2
CASSPWTSGRAGADTQYF
TGTGCCAGCAGCCCCTGGACTAGCGGGAGGGCCGGGGCAGATACGCAGTATTTT
>TRBJ2-1|-|-|TRBV2
CASSEGPFIMGERYNEQFF
TGTGCCAGCAGTGAAGGGCCTTTTATCATGGGCGAGAGATACAATGAGCAGTTCTTC
>TRBJ2-2|TRBD1|once|TRBV18
CASSLQQTGTGRTGELFF
TGTGCCAGCTCTTTACAACAGACCGGGACAGGGAGAACCGGGGAGCTGTTTTTT
>TRBJ1-5|-|-|TRBV6-5
CASRAANQPQHF
TGTGCCAGCCGGGCGGCAAATCAGCCCCAGCATTTT
>TRBJ2-7|TRBD1|-|TRBV18
CASSPRQGSPYEQYF
TGTGCCAGCTCACCAAGACAGGGTAGCCCCTACGAGCAGTACTTC
>TRBJ2-7|-|-|TRBV4-1
CASSQELLGYEQYF
TGCGCCAGCAGCCAAGAACTGTTGGGGTACGAGCAGTACTTC
>TRBJ2-5|TRBD1|-|TRBV9
CASSERTGETQYF
TGTGCCAGCAGCGAGAGGACAGGGGAGACCCAGTACTTC
>TRBJ1-5|-|-|TRBV20-1
CSASPDQPQHF
TGCAGTGCCAGCCCAGATCAGCCCCAGCATTTT
>TRBJ1-1|-|-|TRBV4-1
CASKSMNTEAFF
TGCGCCAGCAAGTCGATGAACACTGAAGCTTTCTTT
>TRBJ2-1|TRBD2|-|TRBV19
CASSIGSSGRPFNEQFF
TGTGCCAGTAGTATAGGGAGTAGCGGGAGACCTTTCAATGAGCAGTTCTTC
>TRBJ2-3|TRBD2|-|TRBV2
CASTLPRIGLAASGSQYF
TGTGCCAGCACGCTCCCTCGGATTGGGCTAGCGGCCTCCGGATCGCAGTATTTT
>TRBJ2-2|TRBD1|-|TRBV30
CALNRGLGNTGELFF
TGTGCCTTGAACAGGGGGCTGGGTAACACCGGGGAGCTGTTTTTT
>TRBJ2-5|-|once|TRBV2
CASRAAQETQYF
TGTGCCAGCAGAGCAGCCCAAGAGACCCAGTACTTC
>TRBJ1-1|TRBD1|once|TRBV7-9
CASSMTGEVNTEAFF
TGTGCCAGCAGCATGACAGGGGAGGTGAACACTGAAGCTTTCTTT